Each of the 31 T cell receptor beta chains below was sequenced from the same sample in a study of T cell repertoires in cytomegalovirus infection. TCRdb re-analysed the reads in MiXCR, keeping a single row per CDR3 protein. Counted here are about 310,000 distinct CDR3 sequences, about a sixth occurring once; the ten biggest clones make up about 12%. What was sequenced was PBMCs. Receptors were obtained from a human donor in good health (CMV status not recorded). Some clones in this sample may be carry-over from other donors' samples.

In this sample, this clonotype turned up a few times. The chain links TRBV7-9 to TRBJ2-7; D gene unclear. This CDR3 is 15 amino acids long. V was cut by 5 bases and J by 5 bases, with 19 bases left in between. Germline loops: CDR1 SEHNR, CDR2 FQNEAQ (reference sequence). In DNA form, the CDR3 reads TGTGCCAGCAGCCCTCTGCGGCTAGGCGCCGACGAGCAGTACTTC. Translating gives CASSPLRLGADEQYF.

J is TRBJ2-7 and V is TRBV2, with 7 bases identical to TRBD2. The CDR3 consists of 13 residues. J was trimmed by 1 base and V by 7 bases; bases with no gene match: 4. CDR1 and CDR2 from the germline V gene are SNHLY and FYNNEI. This CDR3 is CASNGGTSYEQYF. CDR3 nucleotides: TGTGCCAGCAACGGGGGGACTTCCTACGAGCAGTACTTC. The full variable domain, in which reference TRBV2 and TRBJ2-7 provide the parts outside the CDR3, is EPEVTQTPSHQVTQMGQEVILRCVPISNHLYFYWYRQILGQKVEFLVSFYNNEISEKSEIFDDQFSVERPDGSNFTLKIRSTKLEDSAMYFCASNGGTSYEQYFGPGTRLTVT.

This clonotype occurred a few times. The chain couples TRBV6-6 to TRBJ2-3; D may correspond to TRBD1 or TRBD2 (5 bases each). The CDR3 extends over 15 amino acids. V was shortened by 1 base and J by 2 bases, with 10 bases between the two germline ends. The germline V gene has CDR1 MNHNY and CDR2 SVGAGI (reference sequence). CDR3 in DNA: TGTGCCAGCAGTTACTTTGGGACCTCCACAGATACGCAGTATTTT. Amino acid sequence: CASSYFGTSTDTQYF.

This clonotype appeared many times. V and J are TRBV7-2 and TRBJ1-1, with D unclear. From germline, CDR1 is SGHTA and CDR2 FQGNSA. CDR3 length: 12 amino acids. The germline V and J ends were trimmed by 1 base and 6 bases, with 6 bases remaining between them. The CDR3 DNA follows: TGTGCCAGCAGCTTAGGAGACCCTGAAGCTTTCTTT. This codes for CASSLGDPEAFF.

This clonotype has a count of ten or more. The J gene is TRBJ2-7, the V gene TRBV7-9, with D maybe TRBD2 (6 bases). Between the trimmed V and J ends, which lost 2 bases and 0 bases, there was a span of 11 bases. Germline-derived CDR1 and CDR2 are SEHNR and FQNEAQ (reference sequence). The CDR3 covers 15 residues. CDR3 nucleotides: TGTGCCAGCAGCTTACTTTCGGGAGTCTCCTACGAGCAGTACTTC. Translating gives CASSLLSGVSYEQYF.

The table lists this clonotype with a few counts. The V call is TRBV7-2, the J call TRBJ1-2, with D possibly being TRBD1 (6 bases). Trimming stripped 1 base from V and 8 bases from J, with 11 bases between. CDR1 and CDR2 (germline): SGHTA, FQGNSA. The CDR3 runs 13 residues. CDR3 loop: CASSLDWDNGYTF. The CDR3 DNA is TGTGCCAGCAGCTTAGATTGGGACAACGGCTACACCTTC. Combining the CDR3 with reference TRBV7-2 and TRBJ1-2 gives the whole variable domain GAGVSQSPSNKVTEKGKDVELRCDPISGHTALYWYRQSLGQGLEFLIYFQGNSAPDKSGLPSDRFSAERTGGSVSTLTIQRTQQEDSAVYLCASSLDWDNGYTFGSGTRLTVV.

This clonotype was counted a few times. The chain recombines TRBV2 with TRBJ2-7; D unresolved. Per germline, CDR1 SNHLY and CDR2 FYNNEI. The V end lost 7 bases, the J end lost 3 bases, and 10 bases lay between the germline ends. The CDR3 consists of 12 residues. CDR3 residues: CASTGLLYEQYF. CDR3 in DNA: TGTGCCAGCACTGGCCTCCTCTACGAGCAGTACTTC.

In its sample, this clonotype was seen many times. CDR3 coding DNA: TGTGCCACTCATGGGGGAAATGAGCAGTTCTTC. This gives the protein CATHGGNEQFF. The rearrangement joins TRBV27 to TRBJ2-1; D may be TRBD1 or TRBD2 (5 bases each). V was pared by 10 bases and J by 7 bases, with 11 bases between. Germline CDR1 MNHEY, CDR2 SMNVEV (reference sequence). This CDR3 contains 11 residues.

This clonotype was counted only a few times. V and J are TRBV15 and TRBJ1-5; D perhaps matches TRBD1 (5 bases). CDR3 length: 16 residues. V was trimmed by 0 bases and J by 2 bases, leaving 11 bases between them. The germline V gene encodes CDR1 LNHNV and CDR2 YYDKDF (reference sequence). CDR3 nucleotides: TGTGCCACCAGCAGAGATATAAGGGGAGGCAATCAGCCCCAGCATTTT. It yields the protein CATSRDIRGGNQPQHF.

The V gene is TRBV11-2, the J gene TRBJ2-6, with D hard to call. The CDR3 has 17 amino acids. Per the germline V gene, CDR1 is SGHAT and CDR2 is FQNNGV. Between the trimmed V and J ends, which lost 1 base and 0 bases, there was a span of 10 bases. The CDR3 nucleotides read TGTGCCAGCAGCTTAGCCTTACAACTCTCTGGGGCCAACGTCCTGACTTTC. As protein: CASSLALQLSGANVLTF. Combining the CDR3 with reference TRBV11-2 and TRBJ2-6 gives the whole variable domain EAGVAQSPRYKIIEKRQSVAFWCNPISGHATLYWYQQILGQGPKLLIQFQNNGVVDDSQLPKDRFSAERLKGVDSTLKIQPAKLEDSAVYLCASSLALQLSGANVLTFGAGSRLTVL.

This clonotype was seen a handful of times. The rearrangement links TRBV28 to TRBJ2-2; the D gene is possibly TRBD1 (6 bases). The CDR3 extends over 16 amino acids. Trimming pared 5 bases from V and 1 base from J, leaving 14 bases between. The V gene's germline CDR1 is MDHEN and CDR2 SYDVKM. The CDR3 sequence is CASSPQDSLNTGELFF. The CDR3 DNA reads TGTGCCAGCAGTCCTCAGGACAGCCTGAACACCGGGGAGCTGTTTTTT.

As to this clonotype: At one end the junction does not follow the germline gene, possibly because of a read error. The rearrangement joins TRBV6-2 or TRBV6-3 to TRBJ2-2; D uncertain. Germline V lookup: CDR1 MNHEY, CDR2 SVGEGT. CDR3 size: 11 residues. CDR3 bases: TGTGCCCGCAGTTACAATGGGGAGCTGTTTTTT. As protein: CARSYNGELFF.

The chain joins TRBV20-1 to TRBJ2-7; D ambiguous. In germline, CDR1 is DFQATT, CDR2 SNEGSKA (reference sequence). Trimming left V 6 bases short and J 6 bases short, with 9 bases between. The CDR3 has 10 amino acids. The CDR3 is CSALRVEQYF. CDR3 sequence (DNA): TGCAGTGCCCTCCGGGTCGAGCAGTACTTC.

There are many counts of this clonotype. The chain links TRBV5-1 to TRBJ1-1, with TRBD1 matching over 7 bases. V shed 3 bases, J shed 4 bases, and the junction held 6 bases outside the gene matches. This CDR3 spans 14 amino acids. The V gene's germline CDR1 is SGHRS and CDR2 YFSETQ. This CDR3 is CASSSQGGSTEAFF. In DNA, the CDR3 is TGCGCCAGCAGCTCCCAGGGGGGATCCACTGAAGCTTTCTTT.

This clonotype has more than one count but fewer than ten. J is TRBJ2-3 and V is TRBV29-1; TRBD2 aligns across 7 bases. This CDR3 contains 14 residues. Germline V lookup: CDR1 SQVTM, CDR2 ANQGSEA. V was clipped by 6 bases and J by 2 bases; unmatched bases: 8. The DNA for the CDR3 is TGCAGCGTCCAACTAGCGCACCCCACAGATACGCAGTATTTT. Amino acids: CSVQLAHPTDTQYF.

Of note for this clonotype: A much larger clonotype is one base distant, so this may be a read error. The gene calls are TRBV11-2 and TRBJ2-1, with 11 bases lining up with TRBD2. Germline CDR1 SGHAT, CDR2 FQNNGV. The CDR3 is 17 amino acids. The CDR3 DNA is TGTGCCAGCAGCTCCGTGGGGGGACTAGCGGTTTACAATGTGCAGTTCTTC. Translation gives CASSSVGGLAVYNVQFF.

The chain uses TRBV12-5 and TRBJ1-4; the D gene is possibly TRBD1 (5 bases). The CDR3 is made up of 17 amino acids. In germline, CDR1 is LGHNT, CDR2 FRNRAP. V was shortened by 6 bases and J by 5 bases, with 22 bases between the two germline ends. This chain's CDR3 is CASGHGLTASRNEKLFF. The CDR3 DNA follows: TGTGCTAGTGGGCACGGCCTGACAGCGAGCCGGAATGAAAAACTGTTTTTT. Full variable domain (rest looked up from reference TRBV12-5 and TRBJ1-4): DARVTQTPRHKVTEMGQEVTMRCQPILGHNTVFWYRQTMMQGLELLAYFRNRAPLDDSGMPKDRFSAEMPDATLATLKIQPSEPRDSAVYFCASGHGLTASRNEKLFFGSGTQLSVL.

This clonotype was counted many times. This chain links TRBV12-3 or TRBV12-4 with TRBJ2-5; D possibly matches TRBD1 or TRBD2 (5 bases each). This CDR3 has 17 residues. The V end lost 5 bases, the J end lost 5 bases, and 24 bases lay between the germline ends. The CDR3 sequence is CASSPRPTAALRETQYF. The CDR3, as DNA: TGTGCCAGCAGTCCTCGTCCGACAGCGGCCCTCCGGGAGACCCAGTACTTC.

This clonotype was seen only a few times. This chain joins TRBV15 and TRBJ2-3; D ambiguous. CDR3 length equals 13 residues. Germline V gene data show CDR1 as LNHNV and CDR2 as YYDKDF (reference sequence). V was clipped by 4 bases and J by 4 bases, with 9 bases between them. The DNA for the CDR3 is TGTGCCACCAGCATTGAGCGACCAGATACGCAGTATTTT. Its protein is CATSIERPDTQYF. Full variable domain (remainder filled in from reference TRBV15 and TRBJ2-3): DAMVIQNPRYQVTQFGKPVTLSCSQTLNHNVMYWYQQKSSQAPKLLFHYYDKDFNNEADTPDNFQSRRPNTSFCFLDIRSPGLGDTAMYLCATSIERPDTQYFGPGTRLTVL.

The V and J genes are TRBV3-1 and TRBJ2-6; tentatively, D is TRBD2 (5 bases). The CDR3 is 14 residues long. Germline CDR1 reads LGHDT; CDR2 reads YNNKEL (reference sequence). Between the trimmed V and J ends, which lost 7 bases and 4 bases, there was a span of 11 bases. CDR3: CASNLASGANVLTF. The CDR3, as DNA: TGTGCCAGCAACCTAGCTTCCGGGGCCAACGTCCTGACTTTC.

The chain uses TRBV11-2 and TRBJ2-5, with D perhaps assigned TRBD1 or TRBD2 (6 bases each). There are 17 residues in the CDR3. Deletions cut 3 bases from V and 7 bases from J, with 24 bases between. Per germline, CDR1 SGHAT and CDR2 FQNNGV. CDR3 region: CASSFLGIRGLSRTQYF. The CDR3 coding sequence is TGTGCCAGCAGCTTCCTAGGGATCCGGGGGCTCTCACGGACCCAGTACTTC.

V and J are TRBV3-1 and TRBJ2-7; the D is unclear. The germline CDR1 and CDR2 sequences are LGHDT and YNNKEL (reference sequence). V was shortened by 1 base and J by 0 bases, with 7 bases between the two germline ends. The CDR3 runs to 14 residues. Written as DNA, the CDR3 is TGTGCCAGCAGCCAAGGACTCATCTCCTACGAGCAGTACTTC. Translating it yields CASSQGLISYEQYF.

This rearrangement joins TRBV6-4 to TRBJ2-1; tentative D call: TRBD1 (5 bases). The germline V and J ends were trimmed by 4 bases and 4 bases, with 17 bases remaining between them. Germline CDR1 MRHNA, CDR2 SNTAGT. The CDR3 covers 16 residues. The CDR3 coding sequence is TGTGCCAGCAGTGTCGTCCAGGGTAGGGGTTACAATGAGCAGTTCTTC. Its translation: CASSVVQGRGYNEQFF.

V gene TRBV29-1 combines with J gene TRBJ2-3; D remains ambiguous. This CDR3 has 12 residues. Germline V gene lookup returns CDR1 SQVTM and CDR2 ANQGSEA. V lost 2 bases to trimming and J lost 4 bases, with 7 bases between them. The CDR3 region is CSVERAADTQYF. The DNA of the CDR3 is TGCAGCGTTGAAAGGGCGGCAGATACGCAGTATTTT.

The sample holds many counts of this clonotype. V usage is TRBV4-3 and J usage is TRBJ1-1; 7 bases fit TRBD1. The CDR3 length is 14 residues. The germline V gene has CDR1 LGHNA and CDR2 YSLEER. The ends lost 3 bases at V and 8 bases at J; junction bases unmatched: 9. This CDR3 reads CASSQDPRQGEAFF. CDR3 coding DNA: TGCGCCAGCAGCCAGGATCCTAGACAGGGCGAAGCTTTCTTT.

The sample holds a few counts of this clonotype. This chain connects TRBV10-3 to TRBJ2-5, with 8 bases matching TRBD2. This CDR3 has 14 residues. Germline CDR1 and CDR2: ENHRY and SYGVKD. J gave up 0 bases and V 5 bases, and 2 bases lay outside the gene matches. The CDR3 sequence: CAISLAGNQETQYF. DNA of the CDR3: TGTGCCATCAGTTTAGCGGGGAACCAAGAGACCCAGTACTTC.

This clonotype was counted many times. V usage is TRBV12-3 or TRBV12-4 and J usage is TRBJ2-2; tentatively, D is TRBD2 (7 bases). V lost 6 bases, J lost 4 bases, and 21 bases lay in between. The CDR3 covers 17 residues. The CDR3, as DNA: TGTGCCAGCAGGGAAACCTTCCCGGCGGGGGCCACCGGGGAGCTGTTTTTT. This translates into CASRETFPAGATGELFF.

This clonotype was observed many times. The chain recombines TRBV7-2 with TRBJ1-3; D unclear. The CDR3 covers 14 residues. The V gene lost 1 base and the J gene lost 4 bases, with 8 bases spanning the gap. Germline values: CDR1 SGHTA, CDR2 FQGNSA. CDR3 in amino acids: CASSLEGRGNTIYF. For the CDR3, the DNA is TGTGCCAGCAGCTTAGAAGGACGGGGAAACACCATATATTTT. Using reference TRBV7-2 and TRBJ1-3 for the parts outside the CDR3, the full variable domain is GAGVSQSPSNKVTEKGKDVELRCDPISGHTALYWYRQSLGQGLEFLIYFQGNSAPDKSGLPSDRFSAERTGGSVSTLTIQRTQQEDSAVYLCASSLEGRGNTIYFGEGSWLTVV.

This clonotype occurred many times. V and J are TRBV7-2 and TRBJ2-1; no clear D. Germline loops: CDR1 SGHTA, CDR2 FQGNSA. The V gene lost 5 bases and the J gene lost 5 bases, with 13 bases spanning the gap. The CDR3 spans 14 residues. In DNA form, the CDR3 reads TGTGCCAGCAGCACCGAACCCCCGAACAATGAGCAGTTCTTC. Its protein is CASSTEPPNNEQFF.

The chain links TRBV29-1 to TRBJ2-3, with D possibly being TRBD2 (6 bases). The CDR3 has 15 amino acids. Trimming stripped 5 bases from V and 4 bases from J, with 19 bases between. CDR1 SQVTM and CDR2 ANQGSEA come from the germline V gene. The CDR3 here is CSVHRRLVSPDTQYF. The CDR3, as DNA: TGCAGCGTTCATAGAAGACTAGTATCGCCAGATACGCAGTATTTT.

The rearrangement links TRBV4-2 to TRBJ2-4, with TRBD2 matching 7 bases. There are 17 residues in the CDR3. V lost 1 base, J lost 0 bases, and 6 bases stayed unmatched. CDR1 and CDR2 from the germline V gene are LGHNA and YNFKEQ. CDR3 loop: CASSQGGGGRAKNIQYF. CDR3 nucleotides: TGTGCCAGCAGCCAAGGAGGTGGCGGGAGAGCCAAAAACATTCAGTACTTC.